This TCR beta chain was sequenced for a study of blood T cell repertoires in COVID-19. Study information: Samples came from the United States, Italy and Spain, spanning acute and convalescent COVID-19. T cells, B-cell-depleted T cells, or PBMCs provided the cDNA or gDNA that served as material.

Per the study methods: From reference gene primer amplification, estimates of nucleated cell counts were derived. TCRdb's copy holds only in-frame clones and misses some; the assay was immunoSEQ multiplex PCR. V and J calls and clone size are those listed in that table; D and trimming were worked out from the DNA. The repertoire holds over 45,000 clones, with 83% as singletons. The ends were cut back, 4 bases at V and 2 bases at J, with 24 bases in the middle. The V gene's germline CDR1 is SNHLY and CDR2 FYNNEI. The length of the CDR3 is 20 residues. J is TRBJ2-6 and V is TRBV2, with D maybe TRBD2 (7 bases). Sequencing was done on a sample of peripheral blood. The origin of this receptor is a human donor in a cohort sampled during active COVID-19. This chain's CDR3 is CASSGSFGGAQWTGANVLTF. DNA for the CDR3: TGTGCCAGCAGTGGGTCCTTTGGGGGGGCTCAATGGACTGGGGCCAACGTCCTGACTTTC. Looking up the rest from reference TRBV2 and TRBJ2-6 gives the full variable domain: EPEVTQTPSHQVTQMGQEVILRCVPISNHLYFYWYRQILGQKVEFLVSFYNNEISEKSEIFDDQFSVERPDGSNFTLKIRSTKLEDSAMYFCASSGSFGGAQWTGANVLTFGAGSRLTVL.